This T cell receptor (beta chain) was documented in a study of identical twins. The study's findings and limits: Fewer insertions marked abundant cord blood beta clonotypes; young adult naive trended weakly, memory not at all. Beta out-of-frame twin sharing showed a weaker excess.

TCRdb re-called the 5' RACE reads with MiXCR, one entry per CDR3 protein. In the table there are 400,000 to 500,000 distinct CDR3 sequences, about a fifth of which are singletons. This clonotype appeared many times. Its antigen is not known. Germline CDR1 is SGHRS and CDR2 is YFSETQ. Trimming left V 6 bases short and J 2 bases short, with 13 bases between. The CDR3 spans 14 residues. This sequence originates from a man between 50 and 59 years old in good health. The genes are TRBV5-1 and TRBJ2-3; either TRBD1 or TRBD2 may fit D (6 bases each). Sequences were obtained from naive T cells sorted from blood. This CDR3 is CASTPGAFTDTQYF. CDR3 nucleotides: TGCGCCAGCACCCCGGGGGCCTTCACAGATACGCAGTATTTT.